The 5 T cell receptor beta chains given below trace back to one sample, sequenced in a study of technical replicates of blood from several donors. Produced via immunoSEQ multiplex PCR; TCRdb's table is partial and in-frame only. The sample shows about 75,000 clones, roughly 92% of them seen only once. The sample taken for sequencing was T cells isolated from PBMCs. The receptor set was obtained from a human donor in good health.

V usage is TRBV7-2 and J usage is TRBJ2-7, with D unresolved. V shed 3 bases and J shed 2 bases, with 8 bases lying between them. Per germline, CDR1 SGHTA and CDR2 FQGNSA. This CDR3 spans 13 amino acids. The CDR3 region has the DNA TGTGCCAGCAGCTTGAGTAGCCCCTACGAGCAGTACTTC. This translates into CASSLSSPYEQYF.

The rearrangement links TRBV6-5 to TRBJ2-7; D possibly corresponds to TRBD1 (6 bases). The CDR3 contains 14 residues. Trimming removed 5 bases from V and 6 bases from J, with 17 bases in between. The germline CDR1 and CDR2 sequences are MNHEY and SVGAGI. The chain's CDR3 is CASSRSQGASEQYF. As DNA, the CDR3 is TGTGCCAGCAGTCGATCACAGGGAGCTAGCGAGCAGTACTTC.

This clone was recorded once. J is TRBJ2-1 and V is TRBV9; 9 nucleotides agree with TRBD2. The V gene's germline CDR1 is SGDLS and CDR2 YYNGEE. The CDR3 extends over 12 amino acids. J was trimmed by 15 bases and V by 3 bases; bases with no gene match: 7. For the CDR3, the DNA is TGTGCCAGCAGCGGTCGGGGGACTAGCTGGTTCTTC. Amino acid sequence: CASSGRGTSWFF.

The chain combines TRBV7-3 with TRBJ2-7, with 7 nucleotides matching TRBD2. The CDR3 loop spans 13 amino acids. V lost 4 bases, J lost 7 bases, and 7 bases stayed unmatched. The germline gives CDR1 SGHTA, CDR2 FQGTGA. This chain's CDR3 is CASSSPNGGEQYF. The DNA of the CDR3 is TGTGCCAGCAGCTCCCCAAACGGGGGGGAGCAGTACTTC. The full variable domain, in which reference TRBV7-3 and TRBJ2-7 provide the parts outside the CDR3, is GAGVSQTPSNKVTEKGKYVELRCDPISGHTALYWYRQSLGQGPEFLIYFQGTGAADDSGLPNDRFFAVRPEGSVSTLKIQRTERGDSAVYLCASSSPNGGEQYFGPGTRLTVT.

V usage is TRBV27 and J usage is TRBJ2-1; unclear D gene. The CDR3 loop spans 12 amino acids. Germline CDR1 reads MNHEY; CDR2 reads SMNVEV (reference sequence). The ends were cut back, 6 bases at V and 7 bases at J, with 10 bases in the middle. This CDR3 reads CASRPTENEQFF. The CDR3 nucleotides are TGTGCCAGCAGACCTACAGAAAATGAGCAGTTCTTC.